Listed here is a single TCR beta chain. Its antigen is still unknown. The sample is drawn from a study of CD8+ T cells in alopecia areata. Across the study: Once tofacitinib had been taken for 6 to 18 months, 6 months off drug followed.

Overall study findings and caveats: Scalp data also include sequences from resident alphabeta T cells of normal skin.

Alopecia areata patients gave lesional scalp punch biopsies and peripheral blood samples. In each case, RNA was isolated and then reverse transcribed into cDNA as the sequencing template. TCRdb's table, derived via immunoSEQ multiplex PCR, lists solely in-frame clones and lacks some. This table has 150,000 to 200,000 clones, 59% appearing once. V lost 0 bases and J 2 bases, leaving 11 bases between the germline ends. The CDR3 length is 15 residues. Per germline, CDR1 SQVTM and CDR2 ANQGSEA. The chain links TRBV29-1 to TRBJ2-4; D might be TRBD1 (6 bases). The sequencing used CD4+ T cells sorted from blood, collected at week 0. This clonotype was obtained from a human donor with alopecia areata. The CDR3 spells CSVEDLDSPKNIQYF. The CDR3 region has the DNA TGCAGCGTTGAAGATCTGGACAGTCCCAAAAACATTCAGTACTTC.